These 20 T cell receptor beta chains were sequenced from one sample in a study of T cell responses to AZD1222 COVID-19 vaccine (dated by TCRdb to the early 2020s). This sample's time point label indicates: baseline before first vaccination. This specimen's treatment or condition label, interpreted: meningococcal conjugate vaccine given as trial control. The library was prepared using the immunoSEQ multiplex PCR assay. As stored in TCRdb, this immuneACCESS dataset retains in-frame rearrangements with V and J assigned. A fraction of the clones does not appear; measured against another copy, unresolved V genes explain less than half of the discrepancy, and the remainder lacks a known reason. The sample table holds about 100,000 clones, of which over 75% were seen once. 4.2% of the sample lies in the top ten. Source: peripheral blood, taken on day 0 of MenACWY control vaccination. These receptors came from an adult in good health.

The CDR3 coding sequence is TGTGCCAGCAGCTTAGGCGGCCCCGGGGTTGAAAAACTGTTTTTT. This encodes CASSLGGPGVEKLFF. The chain has TRBV13 and TRBJ1-4; D unclear. With 0 bases removed from V and 7 bases from J, the gap between germline ends came to 12 bases. Germline lookup yields CDR1 PRHDT and CDR2 FYEKMQ (reference sequence). The CDR3 consists of 15 residues.

The chain carries TRBV5-5 and TRBJ1-2, with D unclear. Trimming left V 3 bases short and J 7 bases short, with 16 bases between. This CDR3 contains 14 residues. CDR1 SGHKS and CDR2 YYEKEE come from the germline V gene (reference sequence). As DNA, the CDR3 is TGTGCCAGCAGCTCCATCGACGGAGCTGGTGGCTACACCTTC. It translates to CASSSIDGAGGYTF.

This clone showed up just a few times. The chain joins TRBV4-2 to TRBJ1-5; the D is unclear. This CDR3 has 14 residues. V dropped 2 bases and J dropped 0 bases, with 5 bases sitting between them. CDR1 and CDR2 from the germline V gene are LGHNA and YNFKEQ. CDR3 region: CASSQIPSNQPQHF. DNA for the CDR3: TGTGCCAGCAGCCAAATCCCTAGCAATCAGCCCCAGCATTTT.

This rearrangement joins TRBV5-1 to TRBJ2-7; 9 positions agree with TRBD1. CDR3 length: 13 amino acids. V lost 5 bases, J lost 4 bases, and 4 bases stayed unmatched. CDR1 and CDR2 (germline): SGHRS, YFSETQ. The CDR3 region has the DNA TGCGCCAGCAGTAGGGACAGGGAGTACGAGCAGTACTTC. As protein: CASSRDREYEQYF.

This chain links TRBV10-1 with TRBJ2-7, with D maybe TRBD1 (6 bases). The germline V gene has CDR1 WNHNN and CDR2 SYGVQD (reference sequence). V lost 3 bases to trimming and J lost 6 bases, with 12 bases between them. The CDR3 length is 13 residues. In DNA form, the CDR3 reads TGCGCCAGCAGTGAAGGGTGGACAGCCGAGCAGTACTTC. This encodes CASSEGWTAEQYF.

The chain recombines TRBV5-1 with TRBJ2-7; D ambiguous. The CDR3 covers 14 residues. V was shortened by 0 bases and J by 0 bases, with 7 bases between the two germline ends. Germline values: CDR1 SGHRS, CDR2 YFSETQ. CDR3 bases: TGCGCCAGCAGCTTGGTAGTAAGCTCCTACGAGCAGTACTTC. It yields the protein CASSLVVSSYEQYF. The full variable domain, rest sourced from reference TRBV5-1 and TRBJ2-7, is KAGVTQTPRYLIKTRGQQVTLSCSPISGHRSVSWYQQTPGQGLQFLFEYFSETQRNKGNFPGRFSGRQFSNSRSEMNVSTLELGDSALYLCASSLVVSSYEQYFGPGTRLTVT.

This chain connects TRBV18 to TRBJ2-3; D is unresolved. CDR1 and CDR2 from the germline V gene are KGHSH and LQKENI. This CDR3 has 12 amino acids. The V end was cut by 6 bases, the J end by 3 bases, with 7 bases between. The CDR3 sequence is CASSDPTDTQYF. The CDR3 nucleotides read TGTGCCAGCTCTGACCCTACAGATACGCAGTATTTT.

The chain carries TRBV28 and TRBJ1-5; 7 positions agree with TRBD1. V trimming: 8 bases; J trimming: 4 bases; junction bases outside the gene matches: 5. This CDR3 is 13 amino acids long. Per germline, CDR1 MDHEN and CDR2 SYDVKM. CDR3 loop: CASAQGGNQPQHF. CDR3 bases: TGTGCCAGCGCCCAGGGGGGTAATCAGCCCCAGCATTTT.

The chain couples TRBV7-9 to TRBJ2-3; D call uncertain. Trimming took off 8 bases at V and 2 bases at J, with 8 bases between the two ends. Per germline, CDR1 SEHNR and CDR2 FQNEAQ (reference sequence). The CDR3 consists of 12 residues. The CDR3 nucleotides read TGTGCCAGCGGAAGATCCACAGATACGCAGTATTTT. Translating it yields CASGRSTDTQYF. Filled out from reference TRBV7-9 and TRBJ2-3, the complete variable domain reads DTGVSQNPRHKITKRGQNVTFRCDPISEHNRLYWYRQTLGQGPEFLTYFQNEAQLEKSRLLSDRFSAERPKGSFSTLEIQRTEQGDSAMYLCASGRSTDTQYFGPGTRLTVL.

The rearrangement uses TRBV28 and TRBJ1-2, with D maybe TRBD1 (6 bases). This CDR3 has 15 residues. Germline V gene sequence: CDR1 MDHEN, CDR2 SYDVKM. V lost 6 bases and J lost 2, with 16 bases in between. CDR3 loop: CASSPMGGGNYGYTF. The CDR3 region has the DNA TGTGCCAGCAGCCCAATGGGGGGCGGCAACTATGGCTACACCTTC.

Here the CDR3 DNA reads TGCACAGGATCATCCTACAATGAGCAGTTCTTC. It yields the protein CTGSSYNEQFF. This chain uses TRBV20-1 with TRBJ2-1, with D unclear. The CDR3 loop spans 11 amino acids. The germline gives CDR1 DFQATT, CDR2 SNEGSKA (reference sequence).

V usage is TRBV5-1 and J usage is TRBJ2-2, with TRBD1 matching over 9 bases. The CDR3 has 16 residues. Germline loops: CDR1 SGHRS, CDR2 YFSETQ. V was clipped by 4 bases and J by 7 bases; unmatched bases: 11. DNA for the CDR3: TGCGCCAGCAGCCGGGCGACAGGGGGGCGCGGCGGGGAGCTGTTTTTT. Its translation: CASSRATGGRGGELFF.

This clone has a count of ten or more. The chain carries TRBV2 and TRBJ1-5, with 8 bases identical to TRBD1. With 6 bases clipped from V and 1 base from J, the junction kept 8 bases outside the gene matches. CDR1 and CDR2 (germline): SNHLY, FYNNEI. CDR3 size: 16 residues. The chain's CDR3 is CASSLQGGRSNQPQHF. The CDR3 DNA sequence: TGTGCCAGCAGCTTACAGGGGGGAAGAAGCAATCAGCCCCAGCATTTT. The entire variable domain, with the rest obtained from reference TRBV2 and TRBJ1-5, is as follows: EPEVTQTPSHQVTQMGQEVILRCVPISNHLYFYWYRQILGQKVEFLVSFYNNEISEKSEIFDDQFSVERPDGSNFTLKIRSTKLEDSAMYFCASSLQGGRSNQPQHFGDGTRLSIL.

A remark on this clone: The germline gene is not matched at one end of the junction; a read error may be the cause. J is TRBJ2-2 and V is TRBV18; the D is unclear. In germline, CDR1 is KGHSH, CDR2 LQKENI. This CDR3 region has 15 residues. The CDR3 loop reads CASSPQSSYTGELFF. The DNA for the CDR3 is TGTGCCAGCTCTCCACAAAGCTCCTACACCGGGGAGCTGTTTTTT.

The V call is TRBV7-2, the J call TRBJ2-3; TRBD2 agrees at 9 bases. CDR3 length: 18 residues. Germline trimming cut 3 bases from V and 1 base from J; bases unmatched to any gene: 11. Germline values: CDR1 SGHTA, CDR2 FQGNSA. The CDR3 nucleotides are TGTGCCAGCAGCTTGGTACTAGCGGGCCTCCCGGGCACAGATACGCAGTATTTT. Its translation is CASSLVLAGLPGTDTQYF.

This clone showed up just once. This chain uses TRBV12-2 with TRBJ2-5; TRBD2, the table's D call, lacks a check against the DNA. TRBV12-2 is given as a pseudogene. The CDR3 totals 15 residues. The CDR3 DNA reads as TGTGCAAGTCGCTTAGCTGGGGGACGGGAGGAGACCCAGTACTTC. It specifies CASRLAGGREETQYF.

The gene calls are TRBV7-2 and TRBJ2-1; 8 bases map to TRBD2. The CDR3 contains 13 residues. V dropped 7 bases and J dropped 4; count of bases not matched to a gene: 3. Per germline, CDR1 SGHTA and CDR2 FQGNSA. This CDR3 is CASTSGGYNEQFF. The CDR3 coding sequence is TGTGCCAGCACAAGCGGGGGATACAATGAGCAGTTCTTC.

This chain joins TRBV11-3 and TRBJ1-1; D is unresolved. Trimming left V 6 bases short and J 2 bases short, with 13 bases between. Per the germline V gene, CDR1 is SGHNT and CDR2 is YENEEA. The CDR3 runs 14 residues. The CDR3 coding sequence is TGTGCCAGCAGTAACGGGAACCCCAACACTGAAGCTTTCTTT. Translation: CASSNGNPNTEAFF.

The CDR3 region is CASSYATDRDTQYF. In DNA, the CDR3 is TGTGCCAGCAGTTACGCCACGGACAGAGATACGCAGTATTTT. V is TRBV6-2 or TRBV6-3 and J is TRBJ2-3, with D perhaps TRBD1 (6 bases). This CDR3 is built from 14 residues. Germline loops: CDR1 MNHEY, CDR2 SVGEGT. Trimming took off 2 bases at V and 5 bases at J, with 11 bases between the two ends.

The rearrangement links TRBV6-5 to TRBJ2-7; D is undetermined. Per germline, CDR1 MNHEY and CDR2 SVGAGI. This CDR3 spans 15 amino acids. V was trimmed by 0 bases and J by 4 bases, leaving 13 bases between them. The CDR3 DNA sequence: TGTGCCAGCAGTTACTCGGGCAGCCAAATTTACGAGCAGTACTTC. It codes for CASSYSGSQIYEQYF.